The count of the clone carrying this T cell receptor (beta chain) is one. The data belong to a study of blood T cells in healthy people across ages. Study background: Capturing about one barcoded beta molecule per two T cells was achieved by template switching.

The CDR3 is 15 residues long. Isolated PBMCs totaled at least 6.5 million in each sample. Extractions gave at least 6 micrograms of total RNA per sample. A sample-barcoded 5' primer and a J-beta primer mix were used in a second PCR of roughly 7 to 11 cycles. From the 5' RACE reads, TCRdb called clonotypes with MiXCR, one entry per CDR3 protein. The sample includes around 1.5 million distinct CDR3 sequences, 42% of them seen just once. The sequencing input was blood. The chain uses TRBV12-3 or TRBV12-4 and TRBJ2-7; D ambiguous. The J call may be wrong; the DNA end is better matched by TRBJ2-5. The TCR comes from a woman in her late teens or twenties in good health. CDR3 DNA: TGTGCCAGCAGTTTTGCCAGTGGCCTAATGGAGACCCAGTACTTC. Translating gives CASSFASGLMETQYF.